This T cell receptor beta chain was captured by sequencing in a study of control samples from healthy donors and cancer patients. This clone has a handful of counts. Some clones are missing from TCRdb's copy, which holds only in-frame ones; the method was immunoSEQ multiplex PCR. The profile shows about 150,000 clones, approximately 93% of them singletons. CDR1 and CDR2 from the germline V gene are LGHDT and YNNKEL (reference sequence). The CDR3 runs 14 residues. Trimming removed 4 bases at V and 3 bases at J, with 10 bases between. The TCR was taken from a man between 18 and 29 years old in good health. The sequenced sample consisted of blood. The chain recombines TRBV3-1 (or the pseudogene TRBV3-2) with TRBJ1-5; perhaps TRBD1 as D (5 bases). CDR3 protein: CASSRGQFNQPQHF. The CDR3 DNA reads TGTGCCAGCAGCCGTGGACAATTCAATCAGCCCCAGCATTTT.